The rows below give T cell receptor beta chains drawn from one sample of a study of cytomegalovirus exposure and HLA in healthy donors. Assay used: immunoSEQ multiplex PCR; TCRdb lists only in-frame clones, some missing. The sample includes around 150,000 clones, 77% of them seen just once. Sequenced: PBMCs. These TCRs come from a man younger than 40 in good health and CMV-seropositive. The CDR3 runs from the conserved cysteine through the conserved F or W.

v_call	cdr3_length	j_call	cdr3_aa
TRBV6-5	15	TRBJ1-5	CAGLGGGVANQPQHF
TRBV15	14	TRBJ1-1	CATSRELRNTEAFF
TRBV25-1	13	TRBJ2-5	CASSEYSGETQYF
TRBV29-1	11	TRBJ2-7	CSVDSAYEQYF
TRBV28	16	TRBJ1-5	CASSTPRQGGNQPQHF
TRBV5-1	14	TRBJ1-1	CASSSGQPNTEAFF
TRBV10-1	13	TRBJ1-4	CASSLGANEKLFF
TRBV10-2	15	TRBJ2-7	CASSDRDRISYEQYF
TRBV7-9	15	TRBJ2-3	CASSFLAGGPDTQYF
TRBV7-9	17	TRBJ2-5	CASSLSRGAATQETQYF
TRBV28	14	TRBJ1-1	CASHHQQGAGEAFF
TRBV27	14	TRBJ2-7	CASSPRTENYEQYF
TRBV15	14	TRBJ1-1	CATSRDLAGTEAFF
TRBV28	13	TRBJ2-7	CASSKTTGWEQYF
TRBV9	14	TRBJ2-5	CASSARTGVETQYF
TRBV27	15	TRBJ1-5	CASSFRGTGGQPQHF
TRBV6-1	15	TRBJ1-4	CASSQQGASEEKLFF
TRBV29-1	15	TRBJ2-7	CSVTARDRNSYEQYF
TRBV10-3	15	TRBJ2-3	CAIRGTGGSTDTQYF
TRBV11-3	14	TRBJ2-2	CASSSDRTRGELFF
TRBV7-2	17	TRBJ2-7	CASSLENLAGARREQYF
TRBV11-2	18	TRBJ2-1	CASSQWSGGLHSYNEQFF
TRBV4-2	13	TRBJ2-7	CASSQADSYEQYF
TRBV5-6	18	TRBJ1-2	CASSLALGQGALNYGYTF
TRBV2	15	TRBJ2-3	CASSGLGGAPDTQYF
TRBV7-7	17	TRBJ2-1	CASSPYGTSGAHNEQFF